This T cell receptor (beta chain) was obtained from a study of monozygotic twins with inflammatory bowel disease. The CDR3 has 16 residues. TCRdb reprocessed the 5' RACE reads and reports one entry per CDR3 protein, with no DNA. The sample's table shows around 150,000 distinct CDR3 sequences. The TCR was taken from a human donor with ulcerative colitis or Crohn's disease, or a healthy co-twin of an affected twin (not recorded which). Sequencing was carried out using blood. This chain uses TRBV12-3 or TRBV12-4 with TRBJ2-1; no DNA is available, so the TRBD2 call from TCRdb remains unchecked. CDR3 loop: CASSPLSGRSGNEQFF.